This TCR beta chain was recorded in a study of blood T cell repertoires in COVID-19. Trimming shortened V by 3 bases and J by 7 bases, and 19 bases separated the two germline ends. The germline gives CDR1 SGDLS, CDR2 YYNGEE. CDR3 size: 15 residues. Original data processing: Nucleated cell counts were estimated from reference gene primer amplification. Only in-frame clones appear in the TCRdb table, and some are missing; sequencing was by immunoSEQ multiplex PCR. That table supplies the V and J calls and clone size; D and trimming were determined from the DNA. The sample shows some 70,000 clones, 86% of them seen only once.

The sequence derives from a man aged 45-60 years with active COVID-19. This chain links TRBV9 with TRBJ2-5, with D possibly matching TRBD2 (6 bases). Sequenced material: peripheral blood. The CDR3: CASSAGTGGFGTQYF. The CDR3 DNA follows: TGTGCCAGCAGCGCTGGGACTGGGGGGTTCGGGACCCAGTACTTC.